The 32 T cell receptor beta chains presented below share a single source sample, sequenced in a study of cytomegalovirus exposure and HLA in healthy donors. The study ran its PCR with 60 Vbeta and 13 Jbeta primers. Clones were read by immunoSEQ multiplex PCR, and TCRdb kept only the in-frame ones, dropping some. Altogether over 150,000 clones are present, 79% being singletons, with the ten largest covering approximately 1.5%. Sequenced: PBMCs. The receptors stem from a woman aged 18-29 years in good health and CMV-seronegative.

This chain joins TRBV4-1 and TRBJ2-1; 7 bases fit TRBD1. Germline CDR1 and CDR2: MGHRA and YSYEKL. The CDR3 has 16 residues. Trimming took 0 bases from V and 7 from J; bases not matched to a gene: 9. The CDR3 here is CASSQDHPGQRNEQFF. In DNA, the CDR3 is TGCGCCAGCAGCCAAGATCATCCGGGACAGAGGAATGAGCAGTTCTTC.

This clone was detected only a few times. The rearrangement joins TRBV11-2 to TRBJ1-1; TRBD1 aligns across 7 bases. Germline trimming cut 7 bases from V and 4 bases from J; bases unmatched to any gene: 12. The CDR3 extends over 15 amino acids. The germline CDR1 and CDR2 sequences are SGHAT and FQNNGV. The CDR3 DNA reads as TGTGCCAGCAACCGAAGAAGGGGGCAGGTCACTGAAGCTTTCTTT. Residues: CASNRRRGQVTEAFF.

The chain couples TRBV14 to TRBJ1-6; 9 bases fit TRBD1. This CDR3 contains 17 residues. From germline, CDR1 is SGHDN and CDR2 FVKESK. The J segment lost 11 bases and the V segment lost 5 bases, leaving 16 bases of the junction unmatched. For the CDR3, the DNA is TGTGCCAGCAGCTTAGGCCGCGTAGGACAGGGGCTGACACCCCTCCACTTT. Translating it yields CASSLGRVGQGLTPLHF. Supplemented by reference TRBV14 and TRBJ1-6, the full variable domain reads EAGVTQFPSHSVIEKGQTVTLRCDPISGHDNLYWYRRVMGKEIKFLLHFVKESKQDESGMPNNRFLAERTGGTYSTLKVQPAELEDSGVYFCASSLGRVGQGLTPLHFGNGTRLTVT.

The CDR3 spells CASSLNPVRGGRMNTEAFF. CDR3 nucleotide sequence: TGTGCCAGCAGTTTAAACCCCGTGAGGGGGGGCCGAATGAACACTGAAGCTTTCTTT. The V call is TRBV28, the J call TRBJ1-1; possible D gene TRBD1, 6 bases. The V end was cut by 2 bases, the J end by 0 bases, with 22 bases between. CDR1 is MDHEN and CDR2 is SYDVKM in the germline V gene. The CDR3 sequence is 19 residues long.

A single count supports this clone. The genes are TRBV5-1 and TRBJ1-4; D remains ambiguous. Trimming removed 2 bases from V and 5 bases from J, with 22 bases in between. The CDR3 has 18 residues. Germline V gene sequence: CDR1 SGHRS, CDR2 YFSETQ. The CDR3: CASSLPEVATTGNEKLFF. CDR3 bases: TGCGCCAGCAGCTTACCCGAGGTGGCTACGACGGGGAATGAAAAACTGTTTTTT. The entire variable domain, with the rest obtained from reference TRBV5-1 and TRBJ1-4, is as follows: KAGVTQTPRYLIKTRGQQVTLSCSPISGHRSVSWYQQTPGQGLQFLFEYFSETQRNKGNFPGRFSGRQFSNSRSEMNVSTLELGDSALYLCASSLPEVATTGNEKLFFGSGTQLSVL.

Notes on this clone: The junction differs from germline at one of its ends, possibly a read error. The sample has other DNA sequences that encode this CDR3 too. The CDR3 sequence is CASSSSGQGKNTEAFF. The CDR3 coding sequence is TGTGCCAGCAGTTCCTCCGGACAGGGCAAAAACACTGAGGCTTTCTTT. This chain connects TRBV28 to TRBJ1-1; 8 bases align to TRBD1. This CDR3 has 16 amino acids. Germline lookup yields CDR1 MDHEN and CDR2 SYDVKM.

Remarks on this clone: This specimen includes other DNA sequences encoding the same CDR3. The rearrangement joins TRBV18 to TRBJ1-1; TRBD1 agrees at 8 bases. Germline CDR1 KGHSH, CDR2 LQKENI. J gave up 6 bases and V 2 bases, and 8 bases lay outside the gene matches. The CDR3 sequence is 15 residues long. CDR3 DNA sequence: TGTGCCAGCTCACCATCCCCGGACAGGGTGGCTGAAGCTTTCTTT. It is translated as CASSPSPDRVAEAFF.

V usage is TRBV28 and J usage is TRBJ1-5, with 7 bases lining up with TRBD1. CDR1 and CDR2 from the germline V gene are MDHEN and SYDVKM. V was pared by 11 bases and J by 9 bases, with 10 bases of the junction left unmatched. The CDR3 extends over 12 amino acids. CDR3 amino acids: CAGSRGRRPQHF. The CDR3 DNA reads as TGTGCCGGATCTAGGGGGCGTAGGCCCCAGCATTTT.

In DNA, the CDR3 is TGTGCCAGTAGTCCCAGGGCTAACACTGAAGCTTTCTTT. Amino acid sequence: CASSPRANTEAFF. The rearrangement links TRBV19 to TRBJ1-1; TRBD1 might be the D (5 bases). The V end lost 5 bases, the J end lost 2 bases, and 9 bases lay between the germline ends. This CDR3 contains 13 residues. Germline values: CDR1 LNHDA, CDR2 SQIVND (reference sequence).

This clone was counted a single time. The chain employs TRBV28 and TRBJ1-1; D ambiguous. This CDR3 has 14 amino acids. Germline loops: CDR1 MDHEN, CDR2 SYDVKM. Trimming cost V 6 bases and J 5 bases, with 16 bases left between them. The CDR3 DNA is TGTGCCAGCAGCAGAGTGGTGTCGGGGACTGAAGCTTTCTTT. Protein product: CASSRVVSGTEAFF.

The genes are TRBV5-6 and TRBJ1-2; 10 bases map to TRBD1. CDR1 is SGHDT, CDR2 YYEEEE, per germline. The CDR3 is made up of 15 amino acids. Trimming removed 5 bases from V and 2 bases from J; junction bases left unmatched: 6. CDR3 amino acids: CASRRDRGGNYGYTF. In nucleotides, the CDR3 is TGTGCCAGCAGACGGGACAGGGGAGGAAACTATGGCTACACCTTC.

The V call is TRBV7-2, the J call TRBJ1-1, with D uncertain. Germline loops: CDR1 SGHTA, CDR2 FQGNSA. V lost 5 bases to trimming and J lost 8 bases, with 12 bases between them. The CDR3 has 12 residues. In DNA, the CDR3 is TGTGCCAGCAGCCCCGAGCGTTCGGAAGCTTTCTTT. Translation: CASSPERSEAFF.

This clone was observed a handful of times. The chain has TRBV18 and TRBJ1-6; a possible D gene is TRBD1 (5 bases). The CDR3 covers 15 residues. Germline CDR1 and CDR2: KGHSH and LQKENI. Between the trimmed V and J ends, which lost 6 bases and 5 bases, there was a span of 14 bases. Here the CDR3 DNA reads TGTGCCAGCTCCCGCTTGGGGCAAGATAATTCACCCCTCCACTTT. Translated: CASSRLGQDNSPLHF.

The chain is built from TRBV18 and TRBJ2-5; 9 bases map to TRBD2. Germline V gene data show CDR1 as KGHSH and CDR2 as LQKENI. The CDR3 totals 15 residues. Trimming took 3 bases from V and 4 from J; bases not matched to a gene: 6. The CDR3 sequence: CASSPGVAGVETQYF. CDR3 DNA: TGTGCCAGCTCACCCGGGGTAGCGGGAGTAGAGACCCAGTACTTC.

CDR3 in amino acids: CASSVRQGSNQPQHF. Written as DNA, the CDR3 is TGTGCCAGTAGTGTCCGACAGGGAAGCAATCAGCCCCAGCATTTT. The chain has TRBV19 and TRBJ1-5; 7 bases are shared with TRBD1. Unmatched junction bases numbered 5, after V lost 5 bases and J lost 1 base. The CDR3 length is 15 residues. CDR1 is LNHDA, CDR2 SQIVND, per germline (reference sequence).

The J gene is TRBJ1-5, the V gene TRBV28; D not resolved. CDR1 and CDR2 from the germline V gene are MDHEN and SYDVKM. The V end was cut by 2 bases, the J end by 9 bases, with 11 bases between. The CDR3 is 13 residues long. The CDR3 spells CASSLAGVGPQHF. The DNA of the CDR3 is TGTGCCAGCAGTTTAGCAGGTGTTGGGCCCCAGCATTTT.

The CDR3 region is CASMGQGVETQYF. CDR3 bases: TGTGCCAGCATGGGACAGGGGGTAGAGACCCAGTACTTC. The chain is built from TRBV6-1 and TRBJ2-5, with 11 bases that match TRBD1. The CDR3 has 13 amino acids. J lost 4 bases, V lost 7 bases, and 2 bases had no gene match. Germline V gives CDR1 MNHNS, CDR2 SASEGT.

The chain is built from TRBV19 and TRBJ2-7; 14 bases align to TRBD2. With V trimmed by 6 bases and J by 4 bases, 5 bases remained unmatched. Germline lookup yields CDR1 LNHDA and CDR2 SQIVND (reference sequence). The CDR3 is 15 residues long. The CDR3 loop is CASSGLAGGYYEQYF. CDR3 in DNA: TGTGCCAGTAGCGGACTAGCGGGAGGTTATTACGAGCAGTACTTC. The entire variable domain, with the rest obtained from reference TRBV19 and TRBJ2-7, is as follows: DGGITQSPKYLFRKEGQNVTLSCEQNLNHDAMYWYRQDPGQGLRLIYYSQIVNDFQKGDIAEGYSVSREKKESFPLTVTSAQKNPTAFYLCASSGLAGGYYEQYFGPGTRLTVT.

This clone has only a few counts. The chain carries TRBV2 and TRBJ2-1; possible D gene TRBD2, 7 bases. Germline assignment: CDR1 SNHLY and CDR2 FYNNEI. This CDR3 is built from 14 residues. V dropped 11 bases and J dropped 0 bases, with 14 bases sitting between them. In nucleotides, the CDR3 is TGTGCCGGCAAGGGGGGGGGCTCCTACAATGAGCAGTTCTTC. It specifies CAGKGGGSYNEQFF.

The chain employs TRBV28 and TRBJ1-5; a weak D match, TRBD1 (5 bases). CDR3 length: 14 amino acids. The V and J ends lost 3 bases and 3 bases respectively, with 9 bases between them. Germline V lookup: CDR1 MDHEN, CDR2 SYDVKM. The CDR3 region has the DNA TGTGCCAGCAGTTTTCCCAGGGACAATCAGCCCCAGCATTTT. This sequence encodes CASSFPRDNQPQHF.

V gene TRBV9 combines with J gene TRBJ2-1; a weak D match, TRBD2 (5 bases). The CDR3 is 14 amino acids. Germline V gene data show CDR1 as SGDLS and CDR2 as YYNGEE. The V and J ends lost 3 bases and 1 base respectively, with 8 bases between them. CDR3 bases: TGTGCCAGCAGCGCGCCGGGGTCCTACAATGAGCAGTTCTTC. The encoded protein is CASSAPGSYNEQFF.

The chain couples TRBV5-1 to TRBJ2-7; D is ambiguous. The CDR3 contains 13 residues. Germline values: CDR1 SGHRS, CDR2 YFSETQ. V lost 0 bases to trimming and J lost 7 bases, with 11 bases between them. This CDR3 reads CASSLESLAEQYF. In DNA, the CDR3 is TGCGCCAGCAGCTTGGAATCCTTAGCAGAGCAGTACTTC. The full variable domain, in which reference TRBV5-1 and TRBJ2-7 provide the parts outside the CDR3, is KAGVTQTPRYLIKTRGQQVTLSCSPISGHRSVSWYQQTPGQGLQFLFEYFSETQRNKGNFPGRFSGRQFSNSRSEMNVSTLELGDSALYLCASSLESLAEQYFGPGTRLTVT.

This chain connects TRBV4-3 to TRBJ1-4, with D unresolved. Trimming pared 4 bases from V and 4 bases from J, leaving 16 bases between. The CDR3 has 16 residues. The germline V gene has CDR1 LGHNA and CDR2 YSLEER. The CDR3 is CASSPQMREINEKLFF. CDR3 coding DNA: TGCGCCAGCAGCCCTCAAATGCGGGAGATTAATGAAAAACTGTTTTTT.

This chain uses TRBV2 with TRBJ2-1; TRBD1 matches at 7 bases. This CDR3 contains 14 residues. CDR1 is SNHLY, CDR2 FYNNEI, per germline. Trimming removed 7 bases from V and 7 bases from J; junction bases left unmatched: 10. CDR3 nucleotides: TGTGCCAGCATTCTAGCCGCACAGGGGAATGAGCAGTTCTTC. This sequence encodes CASILAAQGNEQFF. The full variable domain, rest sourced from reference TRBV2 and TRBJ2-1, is EPEVTQTPSHQVTQMGQEVILRCVPISNHLYFYWYRQILGQKVEFLVSFYNNEISEKSEIFDDQFSVERPDGSNFTLKIRSTKLEDSAMYFCASILAAQGNEQFFGPGTRLTVL.

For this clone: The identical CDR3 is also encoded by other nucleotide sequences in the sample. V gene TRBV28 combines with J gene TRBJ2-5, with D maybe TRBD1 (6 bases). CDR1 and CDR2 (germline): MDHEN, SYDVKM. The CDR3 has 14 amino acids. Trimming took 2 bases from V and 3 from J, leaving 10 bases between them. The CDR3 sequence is CASSLPTGKETQYF. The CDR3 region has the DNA TGTGCCAGCAGTTTACCCACAGGGAAAGAGACCCAGTACTTC.

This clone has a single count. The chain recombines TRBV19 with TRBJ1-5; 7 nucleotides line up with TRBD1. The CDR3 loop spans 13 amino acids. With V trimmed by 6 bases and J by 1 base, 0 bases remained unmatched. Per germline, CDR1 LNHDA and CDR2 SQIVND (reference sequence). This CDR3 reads CASRDRSNQPQHF. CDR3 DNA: TGTGCCAGTAGGGACAGGAGCAATCAGCCCCAGCATTTT.

The CDR3 DNA follows: TGTGCCAGCAGCTTAGCCGCGCCCGGGGAGCTGTTTTTT. Its translation is CASSLAAPGELFF. V is TRBV7-9 and J is TRBJ2-2; no definite D call. Germline V CDR1 and CDR2: SEHNR, FQNEAQ (reference sequence). Between the trimmed V and J ends, which lost 0 bases and 6 bases, there was a span of 5 bases. The CDR3 has 13 residues.

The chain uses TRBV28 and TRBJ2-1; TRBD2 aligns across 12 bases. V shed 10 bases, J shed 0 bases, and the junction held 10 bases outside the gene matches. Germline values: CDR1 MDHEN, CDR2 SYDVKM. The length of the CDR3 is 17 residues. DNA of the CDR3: TGTGCCATCCTGGGACTAGCGGGCAAAAGCTCCTACAATGAGCAGTTCTTC. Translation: CAILGLAGKSSYNEQFF.

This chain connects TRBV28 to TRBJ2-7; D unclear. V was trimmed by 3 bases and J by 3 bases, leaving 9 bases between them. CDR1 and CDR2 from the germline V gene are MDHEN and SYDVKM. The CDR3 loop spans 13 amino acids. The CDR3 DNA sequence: TGTGCCAGCAGTTTTTCCAGTGACTACGAGCAGTACTTC. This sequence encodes CASSFSSDYEQYF.

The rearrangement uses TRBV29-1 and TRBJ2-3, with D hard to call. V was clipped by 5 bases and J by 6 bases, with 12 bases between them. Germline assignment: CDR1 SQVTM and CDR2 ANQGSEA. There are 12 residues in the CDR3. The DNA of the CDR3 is TGCAGCGTTACGGTCCGCCGGGATACGCAGTATTTT. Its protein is CSVTVRRDTQYF.

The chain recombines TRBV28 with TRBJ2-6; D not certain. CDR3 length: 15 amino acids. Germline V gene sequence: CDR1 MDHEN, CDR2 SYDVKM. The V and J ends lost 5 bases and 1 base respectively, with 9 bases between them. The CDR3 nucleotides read TGTGCCAGCAGTCCCCCGAGGTCTGGGGCCAACGTCCTGACTTTC. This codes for CASSPPRSGANVLTF.

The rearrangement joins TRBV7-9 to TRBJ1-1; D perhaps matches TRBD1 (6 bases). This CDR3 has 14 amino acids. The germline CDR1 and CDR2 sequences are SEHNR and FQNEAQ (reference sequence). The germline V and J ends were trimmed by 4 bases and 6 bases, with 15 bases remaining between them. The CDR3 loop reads CASSSTGNRAEAFF. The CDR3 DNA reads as TGTGCCAGCAGCTCAACAGGGAATAGGGCTGAAGCTTTCTTT.